This T cell receptor beta chain was profiled in a study of cytomegalovirus exposure and HLA in healthy donors. Study-level points and caveats: Highest at DRB1 and lowest at HLA-C, TCR association rates differed among HLA loci in a later analysis.

This clone has a handful of counts. Its antigen is as yet unknown. In germline, CDR1 is SEHNR, CDR2 FQNEAQ (reference sequence). This CDR3 contains 16 residues. The V segment lost 2 bases and the J segment 7 bases; nucleotides outside the gene matches: 9. Vbeta (60) and Jbeta (13) primers were used in the PCR. Produced via immunoSEQ multiplex PCR; TCRdb's table is partial and in-frame only. The sample lists around 55,000 clones; more than 65% were seen once. Source material: PBMCs. The chain is built from TRBV7-9 and TRBJ1-5; 9 bases match TRBD1. The sequence came from a man aged 40-55 years in good health and CMV-seropositive. The CDR3 loop reads CASSLTGTGIIQPQHF. Here the CDR3 DNA reads TGTGCCAGCAGCTTAACCGGGACAGGGATTATCCAGCCCCAGCATTTT.